This T cell receptor beta chain derives from a study of OX40 agonist ivuxolimab in advanced cancers. A note on the overall study: The costimulatory receptor OX40 (CD134) was targeted by ivuxolimab, a fully human IgG2 agonistic monoclonal antibody. Intravenous ivuxolimab was administered to patients every 2 weeks at six dose levels: 0.01, 0.1, 0.3, 1.5, 3 and 10 mg/kg. Of the 50 to 55 dose-escalation patients, hepatocellular carcinoma was present in approximately 20, melanoma in approximately 15, renal cell carcinoma in 9 and head and neck cancer in 9. The dose-escalation cohort was 82.7% male with a mean age of approximately 60 years, ranging from roughly 23 to 79. Patients were allowed to have had prior anti-PD-1, anti-PD-L1 or anti-CTLA-4 therapy, and 40% to 45% of the dose-escalation patients had been treated with checkpoint inhibitors. Partial responses occurred in three dose-escalation patients: two with cutaneous melanoma and one with hepatocellular carcinoma. The point of sequencing TCRbeta in the periphery was to test whether ivuxolimab changed TCR sequence diversity and drove clonal T-cell expansion. The monotherapy dose-escalation portion (N = 52 patients) of the phase I ivuxolimab trial is reported in the paper.

There are a few counts of this clone. Which antigen it targets is not known. No qualities accompany the bases; no much larger clone lies one base away. Genomic DNA was isolated from the sorted cells so that the TCRbeta CDR3 region could be sequenced. The immunoSEQ Assay was used to sequence the TCRbeta CDR3 regions. TCRdb holds this immuneACCESS table with in-frame rearrangements only. Some clones are missing; in checked studies, unresolved V genes explain under half, and the rest has no known cause. The sample table lists 70,000 to 100,000 clones, around 80% of them with a count of one. Jointly, the top ten make up 1% to 1.3% of the sample. What the research found in general, with its limitations: After ivuxolimab, CD8+ T cells had more expanded clones than CD4+ T cells on average. In the 0.1-3.0 mg/kg groups, partial responders had among the lowest normalized peripheral clonal expansion, particularly in CD8+ T cells. At doses of 0.1 to 3.0 mg/kg, clonal expansion of both CD4+ and CD8+ T cells in blood was seen between baseline and week 6. Low levels of normalized T-cell clonal expansion were also seen in some nonresponding patients. The antigen specificity of the clonally expanded peripheral T cells was not determined.

The cysteine opens and the phenylalanine closes a CDR3 of 14 amino acids. The read is trimmed to its CDR3 DNA, 42 bases read in frame from base 1. Reading the germline V gene gives CDR1 SGDLS and CDR2 YYNGEE. Compared with germline, V lacks 3 bases and J lacks 3 bases; bases without a gene match: 5. Patients with a history of autoimmune disease or receiving systemic immunosuppression were excluded from the trial. Peripheral blood for TCR sequencing was collected from all dose cohorts at baseline, on cycle 4 day 1, and on cycle 7 day 1. Samples came from an open-label, multicenter, first-in-human phase I dose-escalation trial of ivuxolimab. Adults with locally advanced or metastatic melanoma, renal cell, hepatocellular, or head and neck squamous cell carcinoma were enrolled in the trial. Before TCR sequencing, CD4+ and CD8+ T cells were separately sorted from peripheral blood.

The sequence is built from TRBV9 and TRBJ1-1; 7 bases in the middle match TRBD1. The receptor was derived from an adult with an advanced solid tumor such as melanoma, head and neck, liver or kidney cancer. The sequencing here drew on CD4+ or CD8+ T cells sorted from blood, taken in a trial of the OX40 agonist ivuxolimab. The CDR3 protein: CASSETGEYTEAFF. The nucleotides are TGTGCCAGCAGCGAAACAGGGGAGTACACTGAAGCTTTCTTT.